This TCR beta chain originates from a study of vaccination effects on CD4 cells after COVID-19. In the study overall: Post-vaccine samples followed the second dose by a median of 72 days.

The CDR3 is 14 residues long. CDR1 is MDHEN, CDR2 SYDVKM, per germline. V lost 3 bases, J lost 9 bases, and 14 bases lay in between. This clone is a singleton in its sample. The antigen is not known. Study-wide findings and caveats: Both infection-induced and vaccine-induced clones contracted markedly at late post-vaccination timepoints.

CD4+ T cells specific for antigen were expanded with viral peptide pools by the ViraFEST assay before sequencing. Culturing for ten to eleven days preceded CD4+ T cell isolation. Each participant received a vaccine that was either BNT162b2 or mRNA-1273, given as two doses. Supplemented with 8.5 to 10 IU/ml IL-2 and 7.5 to 10 ug/ml peptides, under 2.5 million PBMC per well were kept in culture. Repertoires were generated with immunoSEQ multiplex PCR, while TCRdb's copy carries only in-frame clones and drops some. The table shows tens of thousands of clones, with roughly 81% occurring only once. This TCR derives from a human donor who received a COVID-19 vaccine. Material: CD4+ T cells from PBMCs cultured with HCoV-229E spike peptides, obtained after COVID-19 vaccination. This chain uses TRBV28 with TRBJ1-4; D is perhaps TRBD1 (5 bases). The CDR3 DNA is TGTGCCAGCAGTTTCCCCTCGGGACTGCAAAAACTGTTTTTT. Its translation is CASSFPSGLQKLFF.